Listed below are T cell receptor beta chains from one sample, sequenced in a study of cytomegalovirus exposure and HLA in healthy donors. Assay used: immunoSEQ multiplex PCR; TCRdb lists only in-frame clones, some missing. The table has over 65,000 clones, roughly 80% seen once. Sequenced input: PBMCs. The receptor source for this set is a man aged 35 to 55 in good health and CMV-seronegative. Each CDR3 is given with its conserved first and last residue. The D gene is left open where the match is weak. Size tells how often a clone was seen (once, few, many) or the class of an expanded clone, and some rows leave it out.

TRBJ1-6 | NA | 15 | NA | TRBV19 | CASSGRDSYNSPLHF | TGTGCCAGTAGTGGCAGGGACTCCTATAATTCACCCCTCCACTTT
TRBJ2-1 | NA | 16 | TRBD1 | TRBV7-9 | CASSSNRQGFYNEQFF | TGTGCCAGCAGCTCCAACCGACAGGGTTTTTACAATGAGCAGTTCTTC
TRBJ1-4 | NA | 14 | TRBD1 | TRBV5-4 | CASSTQGSNEKLFF | TGTGCCAGCAGCACACAGGGGTCTAATGAAAAACTGTTTTTT
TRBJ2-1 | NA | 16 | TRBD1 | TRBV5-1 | CASSSNSGTAFNEQFF | TGCGCCAGCAGCTCGAATTCCGGGACAGCGTTTAATGAGCAGTTCTTC
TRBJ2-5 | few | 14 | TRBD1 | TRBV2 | CASSGPRDRETQYF | TGTGCCAGCAGTGGGCCCCGGGACAGGGAGACCCAGTACTTC
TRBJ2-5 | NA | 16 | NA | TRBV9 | CASSVGSALAQETQYF | TGTGCCAGCAGCGTAGGGTCAGCCTTAGCCCAAGAGACCCAGTACTTC
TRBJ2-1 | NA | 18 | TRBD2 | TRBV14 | CASSQAPVLAGVTNEQFF | TGTGCCAGCAGCCAAGCTCCCGTACTAGCGGGGGTTACAAATGAGCAGTTCTTC
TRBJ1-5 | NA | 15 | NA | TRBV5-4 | CASSLFGVSNQPQHF | TGTGCCAGCAGCTTGTTCGGGGTTAGCAATCAGCCCCAGCATTTT
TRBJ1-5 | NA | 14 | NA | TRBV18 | CASSPGLGNQPQHF | TGTGCCAGCTCACCTGGTTTAGGCAATCAGCCCCAGCATTTT
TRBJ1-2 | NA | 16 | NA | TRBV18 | CASSPSVTGGNSGYTF | TGTGCCAGCTCACCTTCCGTCACAGGCGGGAACTCTGGCTACACCTTC
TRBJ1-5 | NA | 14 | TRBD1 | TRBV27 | CASSLSGGGQPQHF | TGTGCCAGCAGTTTATCAGGGGGCGGGCAGCCCCAGCATTTT
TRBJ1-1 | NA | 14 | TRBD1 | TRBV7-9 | CASSGRQGSTEAFF | TGTGCCAGCAGCGGAAGACAGGGTTCCACTGAAGCTTTCTTT
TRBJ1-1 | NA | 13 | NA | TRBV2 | CASMVQKNTEAFF | TGTGCCAGCATGGTTCAGAAGAACACTGAAGCTTTCTTT
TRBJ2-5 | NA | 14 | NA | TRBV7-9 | CASELRGIEETQYF | TGTGCCAGTGAGTTGCGGGGAATCGAAGAGACCCAGTACTTC
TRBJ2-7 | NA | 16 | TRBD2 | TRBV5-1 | CASSPLGTSFSSEQYF | TGCGCCAGCAGTCCTCTAGGGACTAGCTTTTCTTCGGAGCAGTACTTC
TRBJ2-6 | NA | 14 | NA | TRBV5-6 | CASSFLTGANVLTF | TGTGCCAGCAGCTTTTTAACTGGGGCCAACGTCCTGACTTTC
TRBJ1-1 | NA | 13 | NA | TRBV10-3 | CATEQLPNTEAFF | TGTGCCACAGAACAACTACCGAACACTGAAGCTTTCTTT
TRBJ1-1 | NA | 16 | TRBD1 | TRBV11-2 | CASSLGTGQGNTEAFF | TGTGCCAGCAGCTTAGGGACGGGACAGGGGAACACTGAAGCTTTCTTT
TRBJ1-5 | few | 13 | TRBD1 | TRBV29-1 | CSVGGQGGQPQHF | TGCAGCGTCGGAGGTCAGGGGGGTCAGCCCCAGCATTTT
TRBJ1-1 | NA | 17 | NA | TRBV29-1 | CSVEEGVGGGGLTEAFF | TGCAGCGTTGAAGAGGGGGTGGGAGGGGGGGGCCTCACTGAAGCTTTCTTT
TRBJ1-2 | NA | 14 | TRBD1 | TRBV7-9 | CASSPDRGRGGYTF | TGTGCCAGCAGCCCGGACAGGGGGCGAGGTGGCTACACCTTC
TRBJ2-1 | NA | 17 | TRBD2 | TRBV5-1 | CASSFTGLAGVYNEQFF | TGCGCCAGCAGCTTTACTGGACTAGCGGGAGTTTACAATGAGCAGTTCTTC
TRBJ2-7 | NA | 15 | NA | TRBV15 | CATSRVMEGIYEQYF | TGTGCCACCAGCAGAGTGATGGAGGGCATCTACGAGCAGTACTTC
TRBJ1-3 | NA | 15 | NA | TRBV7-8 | CASSFGDSSGNTIYF | TGTGCCAGCAGCTTTGGTGACAGCTCTGGAAACACCATATATTTT
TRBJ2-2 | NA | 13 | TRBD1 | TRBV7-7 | CASSPQGDGELFF | TGTGCTAGCAGCCCCCAGGGGGACGGGGAGCTGTTTTTT
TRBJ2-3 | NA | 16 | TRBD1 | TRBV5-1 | CASSLYDRGAGDTQYF | TGCGCCAGCAGCTTATACGACAGGGGCGCAGGGGATACGCAGTATTTT
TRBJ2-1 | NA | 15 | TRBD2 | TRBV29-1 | CSVGLVESSYNEQFF | TGCAGCGTCGGACTAGTTGAGAGCTCCTACAATGAGCAGTTCTTC